The 6 T cell receptor beta chains given below trace back to one sample, sequenced in a study of T cell changes during pregnancy in multiple sclerosis. Measured with immunoSEQ multiplex PCR; TCRdb has only the in-frame clones, and not every one. The sample yields 91,000 or so clones, approximately 92% seen once. The sequencing used peripheral blood, collected after pregnancy. The receptor source for this set is a female donor with multiple sclerosis, enrolled in a pregnancy study.

The chain carries TRBV30 and TRBJ1-2; D gene unclear. The V end lost 4 bases, the J end lost 9 bases, and 15 bases lay between the germline ends. CDR1 GTSNPN and CDR2 SVGIG come from the germline V gene (reference sequence). The CDR3 runs 12 residues. CDR3 nucleotides: TGTGCCTGGACCCCGACGACGGAGAGCTACACCTTC. Its translation is CAWTPTTESYTF.

The V gene is TRBV6-1, the J gene TRBJ2-7; 9 bases align to TRBD1. The CDR3 consists of 15 residues. Trimming took 5 bases from V and 7 from J; bases not matched to a gene: 12. Germline CDR1 is MNHNS and CDR2 is SASEGT. The CDR3 DNA sequence: TGTGCCAGCAGTTTTCGGACAGGGGCGATGATAGAGCAGTACTTC. This codes for CASSFRTGAMIEQYF.

CDR3 sequence reads: CASSPEGQGRNTIYF. The CDR3 DNA reads as TGTGCCAGCAGCCCCGAAGGGCAGGGCCGGAACACCATATATTTT. The chain couples TRBV7-2 to TRBJ1-3; TRBD1 might be the D (5 bases). The V end was cut by 5 bases, the J end by 7 bases, with 18 bases between. This CDR3 has 15 residues. Germline lookup yields CDR1 SGHTA and CDR2 FQGNSA.

The table lists this clone with a few counts. CDR3 in DNA: TGCGCCAGCGGACTAGCGGGGGGCACAGATACGCAGTATTTT. The encoded protein is CASGLAGGTDTQYF. This rearrangement joins TRBV5-1 to TRBJ2-3, with 13 bases lining up with TRBD2. Per the germline V gene, CDR1 is SGHRS and CDR2 is YFSETQ. The length of the CDR3 is 14 residues. Unmatched junction bases numbered 0, after V lost 7 bases and J lost 1 base.

V gene TRBV5-1 combines with J gene TRBJ1-2, with TRBD1 identical over 9 bases. The CDR3 spans 15 residues. V shed 5 bases and J 2 bases; nucleotides not matched to a gene: 7. CDR1 is SGHRS, CDR2 YFSETQ, per germline. CDR3 nucleotide sequence: TGCGCCAGCAGGCCGCCGGGACAGGGAAACTATGGCTACACCTTC. Protein: CASRPPGQGNYGYTF.

The gene calls are TRBV6-5 and TRBJ2-7; a possible D gene is TRBD1 (6 bases). The CDR3 runs to 13 residues. V was pared by 6 bases and J by 5 bases, with 14 bases between. Germline V gives CDR1 MNHEY, CDR2 SVGAGI. The CDR3 spells CASSETGFNEQYF. For the CDR3, the DNA is TGTGCCAGCAGCGAAACAGGGTTTAACGAGCAGTACTTC.